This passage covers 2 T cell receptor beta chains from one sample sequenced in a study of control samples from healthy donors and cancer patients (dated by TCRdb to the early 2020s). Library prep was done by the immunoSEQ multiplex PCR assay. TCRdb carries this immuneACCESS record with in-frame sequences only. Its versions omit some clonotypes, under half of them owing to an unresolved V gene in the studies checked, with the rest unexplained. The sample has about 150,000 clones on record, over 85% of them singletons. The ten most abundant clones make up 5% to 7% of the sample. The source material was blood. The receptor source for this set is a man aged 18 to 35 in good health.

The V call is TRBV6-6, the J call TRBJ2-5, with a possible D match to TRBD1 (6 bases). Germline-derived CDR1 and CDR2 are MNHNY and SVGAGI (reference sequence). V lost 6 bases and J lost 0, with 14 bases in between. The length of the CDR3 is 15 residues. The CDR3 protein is CASSRDRTDQETQYF. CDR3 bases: TGTGCCAGCAGCCGCGACCGGACAGACCAAGAGACCCAGTACTTC.

The CDR3 here is CASSSPVSGANVLTF. CDR3 nucleotides: TGTGCCAGCAGCTCACCCGTTTCTGGGGCCAACGTCCTGACTTTC. This chain joins TRBV5-8 and TRBJ2-6; no firm D call. The CDR3 is 15 residues long. With 3 bases removed from V and 1 base from J, the gap between germline ends came to 8 bases. CDR1 is SGHTS and CDR2 is YDEGEE in the germline V gene.